These T cell receptor beta chains were read from a single sample in a study of Graves' ophthalmopathy and Graves' hyperthyroidism. TCRdb re-called the multiplex PCR reads with MiXCR, one entry per CDR3 protein. The data show more than 300,000 distinct CDR3 sequences, about 18% seen once. Sequenced material: peripheral blood. All receptors derive from an adult woman with stable Graves' hyperthyroidism. The CDR3 runs from the conserved cysteine through the conserved F or W. D genes are given only for firm matches. Size is omitted from some rows. Given values are once, few, many or a class for expanded clones.

V	D	size	J	CDR3	DNA
TRBV28	NA	once	TRBJ2-2	CASSWGADNTGELFF	TGTGCCAGCAGCTGGGGGGCCGATAACACCGGGGAGCTGTTTTTT
TRBV4-1	TRBD1	few	TRBJ1-2	CASSQVTGGDYGYTF	TGCGCCAGCAGCCAAGTTACAGGGGGCGACTATGGCTACACCTTC
TRBV19	NA	many	TRBJ2-5	CASSTYIYQETQYF	TGTGCCAGTAGTACCTACATATACCAAGAGACCCAGTACTTC
TRBV12-5	NA	many	TRBJ2-5	CASESGYRETQYF	TGTGCTAGTGAATCGGGGTACCGAGAGACCCAGTACTTC
TRBV15	TRBD1	many	TRBJ1-5	CATSRDHGTGGNQPQHF	TGTGCCACCAGCAGAGATCATGGGACAGGGGGGAATCAGCCCCAGCATTTT
TRBV19	NA	many	TRBJ2-7	CASSSRRTDIDEQYF	TGTGCCAGTAGTTCTCGACGGACAGACATCGACGAGCAGTACTTC
TRBV6-6	NA	many	TRBJ2-7	CASSGIVGYEQYF	TGTGCCAGCAGCGGGATTGTGGGCTACGAGCAGTACTTC
TRBV19	NA	few	TRBJ1-2	CASSRRVRSYGYTF	TGTGCCAGTAGCCGTAGGGTACGGAGCTATGGCTACACCTTC
TRBV6-5	TRBD2	many	TRBJ2-7	CASRSREGLRQYF	TGTGCCAGCAGGTCGCGGGAGGGCCTTAGGCAGTACTTC
TRBV24-1	TRBD2	many	TRBJ2-2	CATSVAGGPTGELFF	TGTGCCACCAGCGTAGCGGGAGGGCCGACCGGGGAGCTGTTTTTT
TRBV12-5	NA	many	TRBJ2-4	CASGPDQGTEILAKNIKYF	TGTGCTAGTGGTCCAGACCAGGGGACTGAAATACTAGCCAAAAACATTAAGTACTTC
TRBV5-1	NA	NA	TRBJ1-2	CASSLVPWGWVYGYTF	TGCGCCAGCAGCTTGGTCCCATGGGGGTGGGTCTATGGCTACACCTTC
TRBV6-1	NA	many	TRBJ1-5	CASSGVYGTDGQPQHF	TGTGCCAGCAGTGGTGTATATGGGACGGATGGACAGCCCCAGCATTTT
TRBV14	NA	many	TRBJ2-7	CASSHISSYEQYF	TGTGCCAGCAGCCACATCAGCTCCTACGAGCAGTACTTC
TRBV11-2	NA	NA	TRBJ2-5	CASSFYICSAIALGPETQYF	NA
TRBV28	NA	many	TRBJ2-5	CASSPPGGGTQYF	TGTGCCAGCAGTCCCCCCGGGGGCGGGACCCAGTACTTC
TRBV5-1	NA	many	TRBJ2-7	CASSLAAGPFSYEQYF	TGCGCCAGCAGCTTGGCCGCCGGGCCCTTCTCCTACGAGCAGTACTTC
TRBV6-1	NA	many	TRBJ2-4	CASTRAWGGGDGNIQYF	TGTGCCAGCACTCGAGCTTGGGGAGGGGGAGATGGAAACATTCAGTACTTC
TRBV12-3/TRBV12-4	NA	NA	TRBJ2-7	CASSLVGPSYEQDF	TGTGCCAGCAGTTTAGTGGGACCGAGTTACGAGCAGGACTTC
TRBV12-3/TRBV12-4	TRBD1	many	TRBJ2-5	CASSLSAGGSETQYF	TGTGCCAGCAGTTTAAGCGCAGGGGGTTCGGAGACCCAGTACTTC
TRBV11-1	NA	many	TRBJ2-5	CASSQRIPFGRAQETQYF	TGTGCCAGCAGCCAGAGAATCCCATTCGGGAGAGCCCAAGAGACCCAGTACTTC
TRBV28	NA	many	TRBJ2-7	CASSFTSGFTTQQYF	TGTGCCAGCAGTTTCACCTCGGGATTCACTACGCAGCAGTACTTC